This TCR beta chain originates from a study of breast tumors, draining lymph nodes, adjacent tissues. Findings of the study overall: That most tumor T cells come from lymph nodes remained unproven.

Each CDR3 protein is one row after TCRdb ran MiXCR on the multiplex PCR reads. Here the sample spans around 50,000 distinct CDR3 sequences, around 23% being singletons. This clonotype was counted at least ten times. What it binds is not known. Germline-derived CDR1 and CDR2 are KGHDR and SFDVKD. The ends lost 4 bases at V and 4 bases at J; junction bases unmatched: 2. The CDR3 sequence is 13 residues long. The sequence was collected from a female donor with breast cancer. Some clones in this sample may be carry-over from other donors' samples. The sequenced material came from breast tumor tissue. The chain is built from TRBV24-1 and TRBJ1-2; 7 bases are shared with TRBD1. The CDR3 region has the DNA TGTGCCACCAGTGAAAGGGACAGCTATGGCTACACCTTC. It is translated as CATSERDSYGYTF.